This T cell receptor (beta chain) was obtained from a study of T cells in women clearing cervical HPV infection. Study-level background: Cases' blood sampling followed lesion detection by median about 150 days (90 to 200).

There are 17 residues in the CDR3. Germline-derived CDR1 and CDR2 are SGHTA and FQGNSA. Sequenced by immunoSEQ multiplex PCR; TCRdb stores in-frame clones only, minus some. The table for this sample gives around 23,000 clones. Details on this clone: The junction differs from germline at one of its ends, possibly a read error. The read terminates 3 residues before the CDR3 end, so the remaining end is supplied by the germline J gene. Other DNA sequences in this specimen translate into the identical CDR3.

The TCR sequence derives from a woman aged 18-69 years with a cervical HPV16 infection that either progressed to CIN3+ or cleared (not recorded which). The J gene is TRBJ2-2, the V gene TRBV7-2, with 7 bases identical to TRBD1. Sequencing was carried out using blood buffy coat. The DNA read from the CDR3 is TGTGCTAGCAGCTTAGCCTCGACAGGGCGGATCGCCGGGGAG. Its protein is CASSLASTGRIAGE. The full-length CDR3 reads as CASSLASTGRIAGELFF.